A single sample gave rise to the 23 T cell receptor beta chains below, sequenced in a study of T cell changes during pregnancy in multiple sclerosis. Sequenced by immunoSEQ multiplex PCR; TCRdb stores in-frame clones only, minus some. This repertoire shows about 38,000 clones, about 90% found once; its top ten account for about 0.57%. The sequencing here drew on CD4+ T cells from peripheral blood mononuclear cells, taken in the second trimester of pregnancy. These receptors came from a female donor with multiple sclerosis, enrolled in a pregnancy study.

The chain has TRBV30 and TRBJ1-3; D gene uncertain. Germline-derived CDR1 and CDR2 are GTSNPN and SVGIG (reference sequence). The CDR3 is made up of 14 amino acids. Between the trimmed V and J ends, which lost 5 bases and 2 bases, there was a span of 13 bases. The CDR3 bases are TGTGCCTGGGGCGGCGGGTCAACTGGAAACACCATATATTTT. Residues: CAWGGGSTGNTIYF.

V and J are TRBV14 and TRBJ1-1; no clear D. The CDR3 is 13 amino acids. CDR1 and CDR2 from the germline V gene are SGHDN and FVKESK. V lost 1 base to trimming and J lost 1 base, with 4 bases between them. The CDR3 protein is CASSQVRNTEAFF. The CDR3 bases are TGTGCCAGCAGCCAAGTGAGGAACACTGAAGCTTTCTTT.

CDR3 loop: CASSLDRVYGYTF. CDR3 nucleotide sequence: TGCGCCAGCAGCTTGGACAGGGTTTATGGCTACACCTTC. J is TRBJ1-2 and V is TRBV5-1; maybe TRBD1 (6 bases). Germline-derived CDR1 and CDR2 are SGHRS and YFSETQ. The CDR3 runs 13 residues. V lost 0 bases, J lost 5 bases, and 8 bases lay in between.

CDR3 region: CSVEGSGTDTQYF. For the CDR3, the DNA is TGCAGCGTTGAGGGCTCAGGCACAGATACGCAGTATTTT. This chain links TRBV29-1 with TRBJ2-3; D is uncertain. V was clipped by 3 bases and J by 1 base, with 8 bases between them. Looked up from germline, CDR1 is SQVTM and CDR2 is ANQGSEA. The CDR3 has 13 residues.

As DNA, the CDR3 is TGTGCCAGCAAGCTAGCCACAGATACGCAGTATTTT. Its protein product is CASKLATDTQYF. The J gene is TRBJ2-3, the V gene TRBV6-6; possible D gene TRBD2, 5 bases. CDR1 and CDR2 from the germline V gene are MNHNY and SVGAGI (reference sequence). V was clipped by 7 bases and J by 2 bases, with 7 bases between them. This CDR3 comprises 12 residues.

The chain has TRBV28 and TRBJ1-5; 7 bases fit TRBD1. Trimming cost V 3 bases and J 8 bases; bases outside gene matches: 19. In germline, CDR1 is MDHEN, CDR2 SYDVKM. The CDR3 sequence is 18 residues long. The CDR3 spells CASSFRSPGQMPIKPQHF. For the CDR3, the DNA is TGTGCCAGCAGTTTTAGGTCTCCGGGACAGATGCCTATTAAGCCCCAGCATTTT.

This chain connects TRBV28 to TRBJ2-1; no clear D gene. Trimming took 8 bases from V and 0 from J, leaving 11 bases between them. CDR1 and CDR2 from the germline V gene are MDHEN and SYDVKM. CDR3 length: 14 amino acids. This CDR3 is CASLKRSSYNEQFF. CDR3 bases: TGTGCCAGCTTAAAGCGTAGCTCCTACAATGAGCAGTTCTTC.

The sample holds one count of this clone. This chain uses TRBV19 with TRBJ2-7; possible D gene TRBD1, 6 bases. The CDR3 spans 14 residues. The V gene lost 4 bases and the J gene lost 3 bases, with 13 bases spanning the gap. The germline V gene has CDR1 LNHDA and CDR2 SQIVND (reference sequence). The CDR3 loop reads CASSNPGQIYEQYF. The DNA for the CDR3 is TGTGCCAGTAGTAATCCCGGACAGATCTACGAGCAGTACTTC. Drawing the rest from reference TRBV19 and TRBJ2-7, the complete variable domain is DGGITQSPKYLFRKEGQNVTLSCEQNLNHDAMYWYRQDPGQGLRLIYYSQIVNDFQKGDIAEGYSVSREKKESFPLTVTSAQKNPTAFYLCASSNPGQIYEQYFGPGTRLTVT.

V gene TRBV13 combines with J gene TRBJ2-1; 9 bases map to TRBD2. The germline V gene encodes CDR1 PRHDT and CDR2 FYEKMQ (reference sequence). This CDR3 is 15 amino acids long. After removal of 3 bases from V and 6 bases from J, the junction contained 6 bases not matched to a gene. The CDR3 coding sequence is TGTGCCAGCAGCTTCGGCGGGAGGGCCGGCAATGAGCAGTTCTTC. The encoded protein is CASSFGGRAGNEQFF.

The chain recombines TRBV5-1 with TRBJ1-1; D remains unclear. The CDR3 sequence is 14 residues long. The germline V gene has CDR1 SGHRS and CDR2 YFSETQ. The V and J ends lost 2 bases and 0 bases respectively, with 8 bases between them. The CDR3 sequence: CASSFNNMNTEAFF. DNA of the CDR3: TGCGCCAGCAGCTTTAATAACATGAACACTGAAGCTTTCTTT.

V usage is TRBV7-9 and J usage is TRBJ2-3; TRBD2 aligns across 7 bases. The CDR3 extends over 15 amino acids. Germline CDR1 and CDR2: SEHNR and FQNEAQ (reference sequence). Trimming took 3 bases from V and 4 from J; bases not matched to a gene: 7. CDR3 protein: CASSFGGVSADTQYF. Written as DNA, the CDR3 is TGTGCCAGCAGCTTTGGGGGGGTATCCGCAGATACGCAGTATTTT.

This sequence joins TRBV19 and TRBJ1-1; 8 nucleotides align to TRBD1. The V and J ends lost 2 bases and 3 bases, in that order; junction bases with no gene match: 5. Germline loops: CDR1 LNHDA, CDR2 SQIVND (reference sequence). The CDR3 runs to 15 residues. In DNA, the CDR3 is TGTGCCAGTAGTATAAAGCAGGGGGCGGACACTGAAGCTTTCTTT. Translated: CASSIKQGADTEAFF.

The rearrangement joins TRBV19 to TRBJ1-3; 7 bases line up with TRBD1. The V segment lost 7 bases and the J segment 3 bases; nucleotides outside the gene matches: 6. Germline CDR1 reads LNHDA; CDR2 reads SQIVND (reference sequence). The CDR3 runs 14 residues. In DNA form, the CDR3 reads TGTGCCAGTACCCCGGGACAGTATGGAAACACCATATATTTT. This translates into CASTPGQYGNTIYF.

This chain connects TRBV13 to TRBJ1-5; tentative D call: TRBD1 (5 bases). With 5 bases removed from V and 1 base from J, the gap between germline ends came to 15 bases. The CDR3 consists of 16 residues. Per germline, CDR1 PRHDT and CDR2 FYEKMQ (reference sequence). The CDR3 reads CASSPGGGRSNQPQHF. The CDR3 nucleotides are TGTGCCAGCAGCCCGGGGGGGGGTCGGAGCAATCAGCCCCAGCATTTT.

The V and J genes are TRBV7-6 and TRBJ2-2; D is ambiguous. The germline CDR1 and CDR2 sequences are SGHVS and FNYEAQ. The CDR3 extends over 15 amino acids. The germline V and J ends were trimmed by 2 bases and 4 bases, with 11 bases remaining between them. CDR3 amino acids: CASSLSGGGTGELFF. In DNA form, the CDR3 reads TGTGCCAGCAGCTTATCGGGTGGTGGCACCGGGGAGCTGTTTTTT.

This clone is medium-sized within its sample. The chain combines TRBV28 with TRBJ2-2, with TRBD2 matching 7 bases. This CDR3 is 17 amino acids long. Unmatched junction bases numbered 11, after V lost 1 base and J lost 6 bases. Germline V CDR1 and CDR2: MDHEN, SYDVKM. The CDR3 loop reads CASSLSGVGGDAGELFF. CDR3 nucleotides: TGTGCCAGCAGTTTATCGGGGGTGGGAGGGGACGCCGGGGAGCTGTTTTTT.

The chain links TRBV7-2 to TRBJ1-5; a possible D gene is TRBD1 (5 bases). This CDR3 region has 15 residues. Germline lookup yields CDR1 SGHTA and CDR2 FQGNSA. Trimming left V 1 base short and J 6 bases short, with 13 bases between. CDR3 sequence reads: CASSLGGVSVQPQHF. The CDR3 DNA reads as TGTGCCAGCAGCTTAGGGGGGGTATCGGTTCAGCCCCAGCATTTT.

The rearrangement joins TRBV5-1 to TRBJ2-7; 11 nucleotides align to TRBD2. The CDR3 totals 15 residues. V was pared by 4 bases and J by 6 bases, with 9 bases of the junction left unmatched. Germline V gives CDR1 SGHRS, CDR2 YFSETQ. Written as DNA, the CDR3 is TGCGCCAGCAGCCCAACTAGCGGGAGTTTCCGCGAGCAGTACTTC. Translated: CASSPTSGSFREQYF. Together with reference TRBV5-1 and TRBJ2-7, the CDR3 gives the full variable domain: KAGVTQTPRYLIKTRGQQVTLSCSPISGHRSVSWYQQTPGQGLQFLFEYFSETQRNKGNFPGRFSGRQFSNSRSEMNVSTLELGDSALYLCASSPTSGSFREQYFGPGTRLTVT.

The chain uses TRBV18 and TRBJ2-2, with 7 bases aligning to TRBD1. The CDR3 runs to 18 residues. Trimming removed 6 bases from V and 0 bases from J; junction bases left unmatched: 13. Germline V gene data show CDR1 as KGHSH and CDR2 as LQKENI. The CDR3 DNA sequence: TGTGCCAGCTCCCCAAGCTTTCCGGGACAGCCGAACACCGGGGAGCTGTTTTTT. Its translation: CASSPSFPGQPNTGELFF.

V and J are TRBV10-3 and TRBJ1-1; D not resolved. V lost 2 bases to trimming and J lost 4 bases, with 5 bases between them. This CDR3 contains 12 residues. The germline V gene has CDR1 ENHRY and CDR2 SYGVKD. The CDR3 is CAISEQATEAFF. The DNA of the CDR3 is TGTGCCATCAGTGAGCAGGCCACTGAAGCTTTCTTT.

V and J are TRBV6-5 and TRBJ2-5; 8 bases are a match to TRBD2. The CDR3 totals 14 residues. The ends lost 6 bases at V and 4 bases at J; junction bases unmatched: 7. Germline V gene sequence: CDR1 MNHEY, CDR2 SVGAGI. The CDR3 nucleotides are TGTGCCAGCAGACCCGCGGCGGGAGGAGAGACCCAGTACTTC. Protein sequence: CASRPAAGGETQYF.

The chain recombines TRBV18 with TRBJ2-7, with 9 bases lining up with TRBD2. Germline values: CDR1 KGHSH, CDR2 LQKENI. Trimming cost V 4 bases and J 2 bases; bases outside gene matches: 3. The CDR3 totals 14 residues. The chain's CDR3 is CASSLAGATYEQYF. The CDR3 DNA reads as TGTGCCAGCTCACTAGCGGGAGCAACCTACGAGCAGTACTTC.

The chain joins TRBV20-1 to TRBJ1-1, with 8 bases fitting TRBD1. The CDR3 runs 10 residues. Germline V CDR1 and CDR2: DFQATT, SNEGSKA (reference sequence). J gave up 14 bases and V 4 bases, and 6 bases lay outside the gene matches. The CDR3 DNA reads TGCAGTGCTACCTGGGACAGGCTCTTCTTT. Translation gives CSATWDRLFF.